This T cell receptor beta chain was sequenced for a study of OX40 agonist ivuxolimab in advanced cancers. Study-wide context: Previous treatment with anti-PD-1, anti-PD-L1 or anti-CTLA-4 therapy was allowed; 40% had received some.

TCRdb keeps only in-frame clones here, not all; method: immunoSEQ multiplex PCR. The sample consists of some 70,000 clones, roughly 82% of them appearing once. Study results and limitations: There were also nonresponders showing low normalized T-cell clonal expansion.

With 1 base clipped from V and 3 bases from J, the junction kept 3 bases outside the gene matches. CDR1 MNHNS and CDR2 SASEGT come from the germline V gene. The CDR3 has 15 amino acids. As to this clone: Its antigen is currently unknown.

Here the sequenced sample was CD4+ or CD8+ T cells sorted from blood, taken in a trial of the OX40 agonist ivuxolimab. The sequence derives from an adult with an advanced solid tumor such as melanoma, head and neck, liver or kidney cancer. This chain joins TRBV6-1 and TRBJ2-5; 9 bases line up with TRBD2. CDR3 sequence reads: CASSEEIAGEETQYF. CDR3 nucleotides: TGTGCCAGCAGTGAAGAGATAGCGGGGGAAGAGACCCAGTACTTC.